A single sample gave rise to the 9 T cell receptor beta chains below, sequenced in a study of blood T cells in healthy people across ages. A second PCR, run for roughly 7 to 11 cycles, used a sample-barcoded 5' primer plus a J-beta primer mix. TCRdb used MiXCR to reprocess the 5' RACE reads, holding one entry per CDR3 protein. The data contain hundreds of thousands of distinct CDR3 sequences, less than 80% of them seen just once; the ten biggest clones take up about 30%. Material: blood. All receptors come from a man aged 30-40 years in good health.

In DNA form, the CDR3 reads TGCGCCAGCAGTTCTCCGCCCGGGACGCTTTCCTACGAGCAGTACTTC. Translation: CASSSPPGTLSYEQYF. This sequence joins TRBV5-1 and TRBJ2-7; D is tentatively TRBD1 or TRBD2 (5 bases each). The CDR3 is made up of 16 amino acids. Germline CDR1 reads SGHRS; CDR2 reads YFSETQ. V was trimmed by 5 bases and J by 1 base, leaving 19 bases between them.

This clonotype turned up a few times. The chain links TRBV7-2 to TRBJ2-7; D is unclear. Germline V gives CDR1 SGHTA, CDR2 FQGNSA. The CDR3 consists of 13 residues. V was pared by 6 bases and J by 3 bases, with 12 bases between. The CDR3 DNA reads TGTGCCAGCAGAGTAGGTTTGAGCTACGAGCAGTACTTC. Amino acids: CASRVGLSYEQYF.

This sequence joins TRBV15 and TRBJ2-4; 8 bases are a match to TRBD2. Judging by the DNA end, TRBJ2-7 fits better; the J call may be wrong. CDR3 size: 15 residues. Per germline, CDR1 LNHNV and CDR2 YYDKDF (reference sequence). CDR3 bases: TGTGCCACCAGCAGAGGTAGCGGGGTCTCCTACGAGCAGTACTTC. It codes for CATSRGSGVSYEQYF.

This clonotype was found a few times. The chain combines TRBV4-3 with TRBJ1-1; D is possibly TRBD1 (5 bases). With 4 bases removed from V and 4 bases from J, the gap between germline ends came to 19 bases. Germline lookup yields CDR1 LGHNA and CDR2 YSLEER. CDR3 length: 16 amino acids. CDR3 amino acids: CASSRDIGAGGTEAFF. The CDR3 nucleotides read TGCGCCAGCAGCCGGGATATCGGTGCCGGGGGCACTGAAGCTTTCTTT.

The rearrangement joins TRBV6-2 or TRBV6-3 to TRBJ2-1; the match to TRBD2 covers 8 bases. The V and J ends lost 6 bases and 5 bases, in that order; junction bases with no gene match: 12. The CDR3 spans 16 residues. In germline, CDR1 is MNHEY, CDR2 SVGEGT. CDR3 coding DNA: TGTGCCAGCAGATACGGACCGGGGGGGGGAGACAATGAGCAGTTCTTC. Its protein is CASRYGPGGGDNEQFF.

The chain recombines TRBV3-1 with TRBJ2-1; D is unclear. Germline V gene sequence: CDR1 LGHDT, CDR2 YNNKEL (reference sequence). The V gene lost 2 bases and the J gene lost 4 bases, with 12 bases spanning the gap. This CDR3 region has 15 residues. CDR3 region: CASSQYNTIYNEQFF. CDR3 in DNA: TGTGCCAGCAGCCAATATAATACAATTTACAATGAGCAGTTCTTC.

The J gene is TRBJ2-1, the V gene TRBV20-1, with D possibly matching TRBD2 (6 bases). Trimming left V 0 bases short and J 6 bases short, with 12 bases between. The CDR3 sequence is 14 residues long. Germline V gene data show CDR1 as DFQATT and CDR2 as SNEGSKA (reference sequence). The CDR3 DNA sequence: TGCAGTGCTAGAGATGTTTTCGGGGGCAATGAGCAGTTCTTC. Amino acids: CSARDVFGGNEQFF.

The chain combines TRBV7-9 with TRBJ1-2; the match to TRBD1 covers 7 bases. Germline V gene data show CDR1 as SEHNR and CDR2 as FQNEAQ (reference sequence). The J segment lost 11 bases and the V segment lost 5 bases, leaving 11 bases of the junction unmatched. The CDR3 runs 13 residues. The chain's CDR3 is CASSPDRLRYYTF. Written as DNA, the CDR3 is TGTGCCAGCAGCCCGGACAGGCTGCGGTATTACACCTTC.

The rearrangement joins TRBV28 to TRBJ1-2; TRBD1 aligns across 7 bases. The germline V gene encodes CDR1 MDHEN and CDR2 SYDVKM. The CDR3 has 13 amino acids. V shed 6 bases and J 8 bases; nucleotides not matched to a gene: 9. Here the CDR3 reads CASSLLQGGGYTF. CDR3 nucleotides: TGTGCCAGCAGCCTACTGCAGGGGGGCGGCTACACCTTC.